Listed below are T cell receptor beta chains from one sample, sequenced in a study of cytomegalovirus exposure and HLA in healthy donors. Assay: immunoSEQ multiplex PCR; the TCRdb copy retains only in-frame clones and omits some. The sample has under 250,000 clones, approximately 82% seen once. The sequencing sample was made of PBMCs. Receptor source: a woman aged 18-29 years in good health and CMV-seronegative. The CDR3 runs from the conserved cysteine through the conserved F or W. Fields, in order: V gene, D gene, J gene, clone size, CDR3 protein, CDR3 DNA. D genes are given only for firm matches. Clone size is not always given. Where it is, it says once, few, many or a class for expanded clones.

V: TRBV28; D: .; J: TRBJ1-5; size: few; CDR3: CASINTGTGQPQHF; DNA: TGTGCCAGCATTAATACAGGGACGGGTCAGCCCCAGCATTTT
V: TRBV29-1; D: TRBD1; J: TRBJ2-2; size: .; CDR3: CSASGQGAINTGELFF; DNA: TGCAGCGCTTCGGGACAGGGGGCTATAAACACCGGGGAGCTGTTTTTT
V: TRBV5-1; D: .; J: TRBJ1-1; size: .; CDR3: CASQGRRDEAFF; DNA: TGCGCCAGCCAAGGACGACGGGATGAAGCTTTCTTT
V: TRBV6-4; D: TRBD1; J: TRBJ1-1; size: .; CDR3: CASRTGDRGDTEAFF; DNA: TGTGCCAGCAGAACGGGGGACAGGGGTGACACTGAAGCTTTCTTT
V: TRBV2; D: .; J: TRBJ1-5; size: few; CDR3: CASSEQLQHQPQHF; DNA: TGTGCCAGCAGTGAACAGCTGCAACATCAGCCCCAGCATTTT
V: TRBV2; D: .; J: TRBJ1-1; size: .; CDR3: CASSGEVTVGTEAFF; DNA: TGTGCCAGCAGCGGCGAGGTAACAGTGGGCACTGAAGCTTTCTTT
V: TRBV9; D: TRBD2; J: TRBJ2-3; size: few; CDR3: CASSGTSGGFSTDTQYF; DNA: TGTGCCAGCAGCGGGACTAGCGGGGGGTTTAGCACAGATACGCAGTATTTT
V: TRBV9; D: .; J: TRBJ1-1; size: .; CDR3: CASSPRIFNTEAFF; DNA: TGTGCCAGCAGCCCGCGGATCTTTAACACTGAAGCTTTCTTT
V: TRBV6-6; D: .; J: TRBJ1-5; size: .; CDR3: CASSYSDVSGNQPQHF; DNA: TGTGCCAGCAGTTACTCGGACGTCTCAGGTAATCAGCCCCAGCATTTT
V: TRBV6-6; D: TRBD1; J: TRBJ1-1; size: .; CDR3: CASSGQGTNTEAFF; DNA: TGTGCCAGCAGTGGACAGGGCACGAACACTGAAGCTTTCTTT
V: TRBV18; D: TRBD1; J: TRBJ2-5; size: .; CDR3: CASSPGTVQETQYF; DNA: TGTGCCAGCTCACCGGGGACAGTACAAGAGACCCAGTACTTC
V: TRBV11-2; D: .; J: TRBJ1-1; size: .; CDR3: CASSFAWGTEAFF; DNA: TGTGCCAGCAGCTTTGCGTGGGGCACTGAAGCTTTCTTT
V: TRBV5-1; D: .; J: TRBJ1-3; size: .; CDR3: CASSLGAGLSGNTIYF; DNA: TGCGCCAGCAGCTTGGGCGCAGGACTCTCTGGAAACACCATATATTTT
V: TRBV2; D: TRBD2; J: TRBJ2-5; size: .; CDR3: CAISASGGEETQYF; DNA: TGTGCCATCTCGGCTAGCGGGGGAGAGGAGACCCAGTACTTC
V: TRBV9; D: .; J: TRBJ2-3; size: .; CDR3: CASSVGRGGATDTQYF; DNA: TGTGCCAGCAGCGTGGGCAGGGGGGGTGCGACAGATACGCAGTATTTT
V: TRBV9; D: .; J: TRBJ1-2; size: few; CDR3: CASSVGGYGYTF; DNA: TGTGCCAGCAGCGTAGGCGGGTATGGCTACACCTTC
V: TRBV5-1; D: TRBD1; J: TRBJ2-5; size: .; CDR3: CASSLPGTGGAETQYF; DNA: TGCGCCAGCAGCTTACCCGGGACAGGGGGCGCAGAGACCCAGTACTTC
V: TRBV18; D: .; J: TRBJ2-5; size: .; CDR3: CASSSGAAQETQYF; DNA: TGTGCCAGCTCATCGGGGGCGGCACAAGAGACCCAGTACTTC
V: TRBV13; D: TRBD2; J: TRBJ2-3; size: once; CDR3: CASSSGGSTDTQYF; DNA: TGTGCCAGCAGCTCGGGAGGGAGCACAGATACGCAGTATTTT
V: TRBV20-1; D: .; J: TRBJ2-3; size: once; CDR3: CSVFTDTQYF; DNA: TGCAGTGTTTTCACAGATACGCAGTATTTT
V: TRBV5-1; D: .; J: TRBJ1-1; size: .; CDR3: CASIGGGSNTEAFF; DNA: TGCGCCAGCATCGGTGGGGGCAGTAACACTGAAGCTTTCTTT
V: TRBV19; D: TRBD1; J: TRBJ2-7; size: .; CDR3: CASSPRGQGPREQYF; DNA: TGTGCCAGTAGTCCGCGGGGACAGGGTCCTCGCGAGCAGTACTTC
V: TRBV5-4; D: .; J: TRBJ2-7; size: .; CDR3: CASSLSAGYLSYEQYF; DNA: TGTGCCAGCAGCTTGAGTGCAGGGTATCTCTCCTACGAGCAGTACTTC